These T cell receptor beta chains were read from a single sample in a study of cytomegalovirus exposure and HLA in healthy donors. Here immunoSEQ multiplex PCR was the method, and the copy in TCRdb shows in-frame clones only, minus some. This sample has about 63,000 clones; 89% occur once, and the top ten carry roughly 1.2%. The specimen was PBMCs. These receptors all come from a woman aged 18-29 years in good health and CMV-seronegative. The CDR3 runs from the conserved cysteine through the conserved F or W. D genes are given only for firm matches. Clone size appears in some rows only: once, few, many, or a class for an expanded clone.

d_call	v_call	j_call	clone_size	cdr3_aa	cdr3_nt
NA	TRBV7-5	TRBJ2-7	few	CVRSGRDRRSYEQYF	TGTGTCAGAAGCGGCCGGGACAGGAGATCCTACGAGCAGTACTTC
NA	TRBV7-2	TRBJ1-1	NA	CASSLDRSMNTEAFF	TGTGCCAGCAGCTTAGACAGGTCTATGAACACTGAAGCTTTCTTT
TRBD1	TRBV27	TRBJ2-5	NA	CASGNRGPQETQYF	TGTGCCAGCGGGAACAGGGGCCCCCAAGAGACCCAGTACTTC
TRBD2	TRBV10-3	TRBJ2-3	NA	CAISVVWRGDFQRVADTQYF	TGTGCCATCAGTGTAGTATGGCGGGGGGATTTTCAACGAGTCGCAGATACGCAGTATTTT
TRBD2	TRBV5-1	TRBJ2-5	NA	CASSWMGAGEGETQYF	TGCGCCAGCAGCTGGATGGGAGCGGGGGAAGGAGAGACCCAGTACTTC
TRBD2	TRBV28	TRBJ2-7	NA	CASSLSLAEVYEQYF	TGTGCCAGCAGTTTGTCACTAGCGGAAGTCTACGAGCAGTACTTC
NA	TRBV19	TRBJ2-7	NA	CASSPGPRTVTYEQYF	TGTGCCAGTAGTCCAGGACCAAGGACAGTTACCTACGAGCAGTACTTC
TRBD1	TRBV11-2	TRBJ2-3	NA	CASSFTGTVIGTDTQYF	TGTGCCAGCAGCTTCACCGGGACAGTCATCGGGACAGATACGCAGTATTTT
TRBD1	TRBV14	TRBJ2-1	NA	CASSLDRSSYNEQFF	TGTGCCAGCAGCCTGGACAGGAGCTCCTACAATGAGCAGTTCTTC
TRBD1	TRBV29-1	TRBJ2-5	NA	CSGSRDRAETQYF	TGCAGCGGGTCCCGGGACAGGGCAGAGACCCAGTACTTC
NA	TRBV7-9	TRBJ2-5	NA	CASSLSGEETQYF	TGTGCCAGCAGCTTATCGGGGGAAGAGACCCAGTACTTC
NA	TRBV27	TRBJ1-4	NA	CASSFSSDEKLFF	TGTGCCAGCAGTTTCAGTTCTGATGAAAAACTGTTTTTT
TRBD2	TRBV7-2	TRBJ2-7	NA	CASSLTIAGGYEQYF	TGTGCCAGCAGCTTAACAATAGCGGGAGGCTACGAGCAGTACTTC
TRBD1	TRBV5-1	TRBJ2-7	NA	CASSLDRGFGLSEQYF	TGCGCCAGCAGCTTGGACAGGGGGTTTGGCCTCTCCGAGCAGTACTTC
TRBD2	TRBV5-1	TRBJ2-5	NA	CASQASGVRAETQYF	TGCGCCAGCCAGGCTAGCGGGGTAAGGGCTGAGACCCAGTACTTC
NA	TRBV4-1	TRBJ2-2	once	CASSPLRVSDTGELFF	TGCGCCAGCAGCCCCCTGCGAGTCTCTGACACCGGGGAGCTGTTTTTT
TRBD2	TRBV28	TRBJ2-3	NA	CASRGGTSGRADTQYF	TGTGCCAGCAGGGGGGGGACTAGCGGGAGGGCAGATACGCAGTATTTT
NA	TRBV27	TRBJ2-3	NA	CASRPAGSTDTQYF	TGTGCCAGCAGACCAGCGGGCAGCACAGATACGCAGTATTTT
TRBD1	TRBV28	TRBJ2-7	few	CASSPRQGAREQYF	TGTGCCAGCAGTCCCCGGCAGGGGGCGCGGGAGCAGTACTTC
TRBD2	TRBV6-4	TRBJ2-3	NA	CASSEGLAGHADTQYF	TGTGCCAGCAGTGAAGGACTAGCGGGGCACGCAGATACGCAGTATTTT
NA	TRBV28	TRBJ1-3	NA	CASSLRTGLGNTIYF	TGTGCCAGCAGTTTACGCACAGGGCTAGGAAACACCATATATTTT
NA	TRBV6-5	TRBJ1-1	NA	CASSYSRSVGTEAFF	TGTGCCAGCAGTTACTCTCGTTCGGTCGGTACTGAAGCTTTCTTT
TRBD1	TRBV5-5	TRBJ2-6	NA	CASSKRTGVGANVLTF	TGTGCCAGCAGCAAAAGGACAGGGGTCGGGGCCAACGTCCTGACTTTC
NA	TRBV14	TRBJ2-1	NA	CASSLTGLGNEQFF	TGTGCCAGCAGCCTCACGGGACTGGGCAATGAGCAGTTCTTC
TRBD2	TRBV4-2	TRBJ2-7	NA	CASSQEGTSGSSYEQYF	TGTGCCAGCAGCCAAGAGGGGACTAGCGGGAGCTCCTACGAGCAGTACTTC
TRBD1	TRBV5-8	TRBJ1-2	NA	CASSLTGTGEVYGYTF	TGTGCCAGCAGCTTGACCGGGACAGGGGAGGTCTATGGCTACACCTTC
NA	TRBV14	TRBJ2-7	once	CASSQVRLAAPAQQYF	TGTGCCAGCAGCCAAGTACGGCTAGCTGCCCCCGCGCAGCAGTACTTC
NA	TRBV15	TRBJ2-2	once	CATSRDMNTGELFF	TGTGCCACCAGCAGAGATATGAACACCGGGGAGCTGTTTTTT
TRBD1	TRBV19	TRBJ1-2	few	CASMTGVGGGYTF	TGTGCCAGCATGACAGGGGTAGGCGGTGGCTACACCTTC
NA	TRBV5-4	TRBJ2-5	NA	CASSFSSGPETQYF	TGTGCCAGCAGCTTTTCATCGGGTCCAGAGACCCAGTACTTC
NA	TRBV4-1	TRBJ1-6	NA	CASSQGGAYGVDSPLHF	TGCGCCAGCAGCCAAGGCGGGGCCTACGGGGTCGATTCACCCCTCCACTTT
TRBD1	TRBV18	TRBJ1-2	NA	CASSPPGRGLDGYTF	TGTGCCAGCTCACCACCCGGCAGGGGGCTCGATGGCTACACCTTC
NA	TRBV30	TRBJ1-5	NA	CAWSRDSSNQPQHF	TGTGCCTGGAGCCGTGACAGTAGCAATCAGCCCCAGCATTTT
TRBD2	TRBV4-1	TRBJ2-7	NA	CASSHPGLAGGPYAYEQYF	TGCGCCAGCAGCCACCCGGGACTAGCGGGAGGGCCATACGCCTACGAGCAGTACTTC
NA	TRBV11-2	TRBJ2-2	few	CASTPLPVNTGELFF	TGTGCCAGCACTCCACTTCCGGTGAACACCGGGGAGCTGTTTTTT
TRBD2	TRBV6-1	TRBJ2-2	NA	CASIFTSGVTGELFF	TGTGCCAGCATTTTTACTAGCGGTGTCACCGGGGAGCTGTTTTTT
TRBD2	TRBV30	TRBJ2-5	NA	CACSSGDQETQYF	TGTGCCTGTTCTAGCGGGGACCAAGAGACCCAGTACTTC
NA	TRBV5-4	TRBJ1-3	NA	CASSLGGGSGNTIYF	TGTGCCAGCAGCTTGGGAGGGGGCTCTGGAAACACCATATATTTT
NA	TRBV7-6	TRBJ1-4	NA	CASSSLQGPLGKLFF	TGTGCCAGCAGTTCATTACAGGGACCGCTCGGTAAACTGTTTTTT
NA	TRBV4-1	TRBJ2-7	NA	CASSQDLGLSSMREQYF	TGCGCCAGCAGCCAAGATCTGGGACTCTCTAGTATGCGCGAGCAGTACTTC
TRBD2	TRBV28	TRBJ2-5	NA	CASTLAGARYQETQYF	TGTGCCAGCACCCTAGCGGGGGCGAGGTACCAAGAGACCCAGTACTTC
NA	TRBV2	TRBJ1-5	NA	CASSVLGTRAWHF	TGTGCCAGCAGTGTCCTAGGGACACGGGCTTGGCATTTT
TRBD1	TRBV7-2	TRBJ2-7	NA	CASRPGGGYEQYF	TGTGCCAGCAGGCCAGGGGGTGGGTACGAGCAGTACTTC
NA	TRBV2	TRBJ1-2	NA	CASRDQGDWGYTF	TGTGCCAGCAGGGACCAGGGTGACTGGGGCTACACCTTC
NA	TRBV5-1	TRBJ2-2	NA	CASSLTGSSDTGELFF	TGCGCCAGCAGCCTAACAGGGAGTAGCGACACCGGGGAGCTGTTTTTT
NA	TRBV5-1	TRBJ1-2	NA	CASSLSGHFPNYGYTF	TGCGCCAGCAGCTTGTCGGGACACTTTCCTAACTATGGCTACACCTTC
NA	TRBV21-1	TRBJ2-4	NA	CASSRPGTSGSGNIQYF	TGTGCCAGCAGCCGACCCGGGACTAGCGGGAGTGGTAACATTCAGTACTTC
TRBD2	TRBV5-1	TRBJ2-2	few	CASSLGTSVAGELFF	TGCGCCAGCAGCCTCGGGACTAGCGTAGCCGGGGAGCTGTTTTTT
NA	TRBV2	TRBJ2-3	NA	CASSVAARVDTQYF	TGTGCCAGCAGTGTAGCAGCGCGGGTAGATACGCAGTATTTT
TRBD1	TRBV18	TRBJ1-1	NA	CASSRGQSNTEAFF	TGTGCCAGCTCACGGGGACAGTCGAACACTGAAGCTTTCTTT
NA	TRBV2	TRBJ1-3	NA	CASSESVPSGNTIYF	TGTGCCAGCAGTGAATCGGTACCCTCTGGAAACACCATATATTTT
NA	TRBV18	TRBJ2-7	few	CASSIGDRTYEQYF	TGTGCCAGCTCTATCGGCGACAGAACCTACGAGCAGTACTTC
NA	TRBV6-1	TRBJ2-7	NA	CASSERDEQYF	TGTGCCAGCAGTGAACGGGACGAGCAGTACTTC